Following are 9 T cell receptor beta chains from one sample sequenced in a study of cytomegalovirus exposure and HLA in healthy donors. A multiplex PCR was run with 60 Vbeta primers and 13 Jbeta primers. Only in-frame clones appear in the TCRdb table, and some are missing; sequencing was by immunoSEQ multiplex PCR. The data show about 120,000 clones, with 50% to 70% seen just once and over 8.5% held by the top ten. Sequencing was done on a sample of PBMCs. The receptors derive from a woman aged 40 to 49 in good health and CMV-seropositive.

This clone was seen a handful of times. V and J are TRBV11-2 and TRBJ1-1; perhaps TRBD1 as D (5 bases). The V end was cut by 1 base, the J end by 0 bases, with 9 bases between. Germline values: CDR1 SGHAT, CDR2 FQNNGV. The CDR3 extends over 15 amino acids. Here the CDR3 reads CASSLGQGLNTEAFF. The CDR3 DNA reads as TGTGCCAGCAGCTTAGGTCAGGGATTGAACACTGAAGCTTTCTTT. Complete variable domain (other parts from reference TRBV11-2 and TRBJ1-1): EAGVAQSPRYKIIEKRQSVAFWCNPISGHATLYWYQQILGQGPKLLIQFQNNGVVDDSQLPKDRFSAERLKGVDSTLKIQPAKLEDSAVYLCASSLGQGLNTEAFFGQGTRLTVV.

The V gene is TRBV5-6, the J gene TRBJ2-7; tentatively, D is TRBD2 (5 bases). The germline CDR1 and CDR2 sequences are SGHDT and YYEEEE. Trimming pared 2 bases from V and 2 bases from J, leaving 8 bases between. The CDR3 consists of 13 residues. The CDR3 sequence is CASSFWETYEQYF. The CDR3 DNA sequence: TGTGCCAGCAGCTTCTGGGAGACCTACGAGCAGTACTTC.

V and J are TRBV4-2 and TRBJ2-1, with 10 nucleotides matching TRBD2. This CDR3 is 15 amino acids long. Trimming removed 1 base from V and 7 bases from J; junction bases left unmatched: 4. CDR1 and CDR2 (germline): LGHNA, YNFKEQ. The CDR3 loop is CASSQGLAGLNEQFF. The CDR3 nucleotides read TGTGCCAGCAGCCAAGGACTAGCGGGCCTAAATGAGCAGTTCTTC.

The V and J genes are TRBV19 and TRBJ1-2, with unresolved D. The CDR3 is 12 residues long. The V gene lost 5 bases and the J gene lost 2 bases, with 6 bases spanning the gap. The germline V gene has CDR1 LNHDA and CDR2 SQIVND (reference sequence). The CDR3 region is CASSPGNYGYTF. As DNA, the CDR3 is TGTGCCAGTAGTCCGGGGAACTATGGCTACACCTTC.

The sample holds a few counts of this clone. This sequence joins TRBV9 and TRBJ2-7, with 9 bases that match TRBD2. This CDR3 region has 15 residues. CDR1 and CDR2 (germline): SGDLS, YYNGEE. Germline trimming cut 0 bases from V and 4 bases from J; bases unmatched to any gene: 5. Here the CDR3 reads CASSVGLAETYEQYF. The CDR3 DNA reads as TGTGCCAGCAGCGTAGGACTAGCGGAGACTTACGAGCAGTACTTC.

The chain recombines TRBV5-6 with TRBJ1-1; D not certain. Germline CDR1 is SGHDT and CDR2 is YYEEEE. Deletions cut 5 bases from V and 6 bases from J, with 11 bases between. This CDR3 spans 12 amino acids. CDR3 protein: CASSSGDPEAFF. The DNA of the CDR3 is TGTGCCAGCAGTTCTGGAGATCCTGAAGCTTTCTTT.

This clone turned up a few times. A clone one base away is much larger, so this may be a read error. The chain is built from TRBV11-1 and TRBJ2-2, with 10 bases aligning to TRBD2. Looked up from germline, CDR1 is SGHAT and CDR2 is FQDESV (reference sequence). After removal of 6 bases from V and 3 bases from J, the junction contained 16 bases not matched to a gene. The CDR3 is made up of 19 amino acids. The CDR3 protein is CASSGSASGRHADTGELFF. The DNA for the CDR3 is TGTGCCAGCAGTGGGAGTGCTAGCGGGAGACACGCGGACACCGGGGAGCTGTTTTTT.

The J gene is TRBJ1-1, the V gene TRBV7-9; D is unresolved. The length of the CDR3 is 12 residues. V was trimmed by 5 bases and J by 3 bases, leaving 7 bases between them. CDR1 is SEHNR and CDR2 is FQNEAQ in the germline V gene (reference sequence). The CDR3 DNA sequence: TGTGCCAGCAGCCTCGGGTACACTGAAGCTTTCTTT. Translation: CASSLGYTEAFF.

CDR3 nucleotide sequence: TGTGCCACCCAGGGTTGGCAAGAGACCCAGTACTTC. It encodes CATQGWQETQYF. The J gene is TRBJ2-5, the V gene TRBV19, with a tentative D call TRBD1 (5 bases). The CDR3 has 12 amino acids. With 10 bases removed from V and 2 bases from J, the gap between germline ends came to 11 bases. Germline V gene sequence: CDR1 LNHDA, CDR2 SQIVND (reference sequence).